A selection of T cell receptor beta chains follows, all from one sample in a study of CD8 T cells in ankylosing spondylitis. MiXCR, applied by TCRdb to the 5' RACE reads, yields one record per CDR3 protein. In the table there are about 510,000 distinct CDR3 sequences, about 5.4% of which are singletons. The material sequenced was blood, either unsorted or a sorted T cell fraction (not recorded which). Receptors originate from a male donor with ankylosing spondylitis. Both conserved end residues are part of each CDR3. D genes are given only for firm matches. Some rows have no size entry. The others give once, few or many, or a class for an expanded clone.

TRBD1,TRBV10-3,TRBJ1-1,NA,CAISENRGRGTEAFF,TGTGCCATCAGTGAAAACAGGGGGCGAGGCACTGAAGCTTTCTTT
NA,TRBV5-6,TRBJ2-3,many,CASSLARTTQYF,TGTGCCAGCAGCTTGGCAAGGACGACGCAGTATTTT
TRBD1,TRBV6-5,TRBJ2-7,many,CASSYSPGQASYEQYF,TGTGCCAGCAGTTACTCCCCGGGACAGGCATCCTACGAGCAGTACTTC
NA,TRBV27,TRBJ2-1,many,CASRRDLSYNEQFF,TGTGCCAGCAGGCGGGACTTGAGTTACAATGAGCAGTTCTTC
NA,TRBV5-1,TRBJ2-2,many,CASSLETRDTGELFF,TGCGCCAGCAGCTTGGAGACCAGAGACACCGGGGAGCTGTTTTTT
NA,TRBV28,TRBJ2-1,many,CASTEGLSYNEQFF,TGTGCCAGCACCGAGGGCCTCTCCTACAATGAGCAGTTCTTC
NA,TRBV6-1,TRBJ1-6,many,CASHRNSYNSPLHF,TGTGCCAGCCATCGTAACTCCTATAATTCACCCCTCCACTTT
NA,TRBV2,TRBJ2-1,NA,CASDLGGEQFF,TGTGCCAGCGATTTGGGTGGAGAGCAGTTCTTC
NA,TRBV9,TRBJ2-3,many,CASSSGHRTDTQYF,TGTGCCAGCAGCAGTGGACATCGCACAGATACGCAGTATTTT
NA,TRBV13,TRBJ1-2,NA,CASSLTAGGINYGYTF,TGTGCCAGCAGTCTGACGGCCGGGGGAATTAACTATGGCTACACCTTC
TRBD2,TRBV7-2,TRBJ2-1,many,CASSPLAGPVNEQFF,TGTGCCAGCAGCCCTCTAGCGGGCCCAGTCAATGAGCAGTTCTTC
NA,TRBV30,TRBJ1-2,NA,CAWSEGGAGYGYTF,TGTGCCTGGAGCGAGGGAGGGGCGGGGTATGGCTACACCTTC
TRBD1,TRBV29-1,TRBJ2-1,many,CSVEALGQGSNEQFF,TGCAGCGTTGAAGCCCTGGGACAGGGCAGCAATGAGCAGTTCTTC
TRBD2,TRBV6-2/TRBV6-3,TRBJ2-7,many,CASGPGLAVTYEQYF,TGTGCCAGCGGACCGGGACTAGCGGTCACCTACGAGCAGTACTTC
TRBD1,TRBV20-1,TRBJ2-7,many,CSARDPGTGESGEQYF,TGCAGTGCTAGAGATCCCGGGACAGGGGAATCGGGAGAGCAGTACTTC
NA,TRBV7-6,TRBJ1-4,NA,CASSLGMGRSTNEKLFF,TGTGCCAGCAGCTTAGGCATGGGAAGATCGACTAATGAAAAACTGTTTTTT
NA,TRBV5-1,TRBJ2-6,many,CASSLWGLGAGANVLTF,TGCGCCAGCAGCTTATGGGGACTGGGCGCTGGGGCCAACGTCCTGACTTTC
TRBD1,TRBV7-2,TRBJ2-5,many,CASSVDRGQLQYF,TGTGCCAGCAGCGTTGACAGGGGTCAACTCCAGTACTTC
NA,TRBV18,TRBJ2-6,few,CASSVLVRSGANVLTF,TGTGCCAGCTCAGTTCTAGTCCGCTCTGGGGCCAACGTCCTGACTTTC
NA,TRBV6-5,TRBJ1-3,many,CASSYEAGNTIYF,TGTGCCAGCAGTTACGAAGCTGGAAACACCATATATTTT
NA,TRBV4-2,TRBJ2-7,NA,CASSQDRGGNYEQYF,TGTGCCAGCAGCCAAGATAGAGGTGGGAACTACGAGCAGTACTTC
TRBD2,TRBV6-1,TRBJ2-7,many,CASSRGTSGYSYEQYF,TGTGCCAGCAGCCGCGGGACTAGCGGGTATTCCTACGAGCAGTACTTC
TRBD1,TRBV18,TRBJ1-1,NA,CASSPTGQGRRAFF,TGTGCCAGCTCACCTACGGGACAGGGAAGAAGAGCTTTCTTT
NA,TRBV5-6,TRBJ1-6,many,CASRQEGYDNSPLHF,TGTGCCAGCAGGCAAGAGGGATACGATAATTCACCCCTCCACTTT
NA,TRBV12-3/TRBV12-4,TRBJ1-5,many,CASSLENQPQHF,TGTGCCAGCAGTTTGGAGAATCAGCCCCAGCATTTT
NA,TRBV29-1,TRBJ1-4,many,CSQREPRHEKLFF,TGCAGTCAAAGAGAGCCACGGCATGAAAAACTGTTTTTT
NA,TRBV5-1,TRBJ2-1,many,CASSLELDENEQFF,TGCGCCAGCAGCTTGGAACTGGATGAAAATGAGCAGTTCTTC
TRBD1,TRBV9,TRBJ1-6,many,CASSGGGTGAVAPLHF,TGTGCCAGCAGCGGCGGAGGGACAGGGGCTGTGGCACCCCTCCACTTT
NA,TRBV6-2/TRBV6-3,TRBJ2-2,many,CASSRPGELFF,TGCGCCAGCAGCCGCCCCGGGGAGCTGTTTTTT
NA,TRBV5-1,TRBJ1-4,many,CASSLNRLATNEKLFF,TGCGCCAGCAGCTTAAACAGACTCGCAACTAATGAAAAACTGTTTTTT
TRBD1,TRBV4-3,TRBJ1-6,many,CASSRSRGNNSPLHF,TGCGCCAGCAGCCGATCCAGGGGGAATAATTCACCCCTCCACTTT
NA,TRBV20-1,TRBJ2-5,many,CSAGITRETQYF,TGCAGTGCCGGGATTACCCGAGAGACCCAGTACTTC
TRBD1,TRBV25-1,TRBJ1-6,many,CASRDRAARSPLHF,TGTGCCAGCAGAGACAGGGCTGCGCGGTCACCCCTCCACTTT
NA,TRBV20-1,TRBJ2-3,few,CSALRPGPSTDTQYF,TGCAGTGCTCTCCGACCAGGCCCTAGCACAGATACGCAGTATTTT
NA,TRBV6-2/TRBV6-3,TRBJ1-5,many,CASRMTRGVGQPQHF,TGTGCCAGCAGAATGACCAGGGGAGTGGGGCAGCCCCAGCATTTT
TRBD2,TRBV4-3,TRBJ2-1,NA,CASSQEGLAVSNEQFF,TGCGCCAGCAGCCAAGAGGGACTAGCGGTTAGTAATGAGCAGTTCTTC
TRBD1,TRBV20-1,TRBJ1-4,many,CSLTGHSNEKLFF,TGCAGCTTGACAGGGCATTCTAATGAAAAACTGTTTTTT
NA,TRBV12-3/TRBV12-4,TRBJ1-1,few,CASSPGQRAFF,TGTGCCAGCAGTCCCGGACAGAGGGCTTTCTTT
NA,TRBV5-1,TRBJ2-5,many,CASSLRGTQEAQYF,TGCGCCAGCAGCTTGCGGGGGACCCAAGAGGCCCAGTACTTC
TRBD1,TRBV4-2,TRBJ1-1,many,CASSQEMGQRNTEAFF,TGTGCCAGCAGCCAAGAAATGGGACAGAGGAACACTGAAGCTTTCTTT
TRBD2,TRBV24-1,TRBJ2-1,NA,CATRLANEQFF,TGTGCCACCCGACTAGCCAATGAGCAGTTCTTC
NA,TRBV20-1,TRBJ2-3,many,CSARVGNTQYF,TGCAGTGCTAGAGTGGGAAATACGCAGTATTTT
TRBD1,TRBV2,TRBJ2-6,few,CASSEQGAGANVLTF,TGTGCCAGCAGTGAACAGGGGGCTGGGGCCAACGTCCTGACTTTC
NA,TRBV7-2,TRBJ2-7,many,CASSFGQGVSYEQYF,TGTGCCAGCAGCTTCGGGCAGGGTGTTTCCTACGAGCAGTACTTC